This T cell receptor beta chain was sequenced for a study of blood T cell repertoires in COVID-19. V lost 4 bases and J lost 6; bases outside the gene matches: 9. The CDR3 has 15 amino acids. Germline values: CDR1 SGHRS, CDR2 YFSETQ. The authors' processing: Reference gene primer amplification gave estimated nucleated cell counts. This table comes from immunoSEQ multiplex PCR, and its TCRdb copy is limited to in-frame clones, with some not included. D and trimming were read from the DNA, whereas the V and J calls and clone size are those reported in that table. Of some 150,000 clones in the sample, 83% were seen once.

The chain uses TRBV5-1 and TRBJ1-1, with TRBD1 identical over 10 bases. This clonotype was sampled from a woman aged 55-69 years with COVID-19, enrolled during active disease. Sequencing was carried out using peripheral blood. CDR3 in DNA: TGCGCCAGCAGCCCAGACAGGGGGCGAAGCGCTGAAGCTTTCTTT. It translates to CASSPDRGRSAEAFF.